This passage covers 29 T cell receptor beta chains from one sample sequenced in a study of T cell repertoires in cytomegalovirus infection (dated 2019 in TCRdb). The sequencing machine was an Illumina HiSeq 1500. Using fastp at Q25 and MiXCR, TCRdb reprocessed the public reads and kept productive beta chains. Records with the same CDR3 protein are collapsed into one entry carrying the most frequent genes and DNA. The table for this sample lists about 830,000 distinct CDR3 sequences; about 30% of them were counted only once. Jointly, the top ten make up roughly 12% of the sample. This specimen's treatment or condition label, interpreted: in vitro stimulation with specific CMV peptide epitopes to enrich CMV-specific T cells. The antigens of these receptors remain unknown. Source: cultured CD8+ T cells from PBMCs, taken from culture after CMV antigen stimulation. These receptor sequences come from a human donor in good health (CMV status not recorded). Some clones in this sample may be carry-over from other donors' samples.

To note about this clonotype: One end of the junction varies from germline; a read error may be responsible. The chain is built from TRBV7-4 and TRBJ2-2; tentatively, D is TRBD1 or TRBD2 (6 bases each). Germline CDR1 is SGHVT and CDR2 is SQSDAQ. This CDR3 region has 12 residues. This CDR3 reads CAAGANTGGLFF. The CDR3 coding sequence is TGTGCCGCAGGGGCAAACACCGGGGGGCTGTTTTTT.

V usage is TRBV12-3 or TRBV12-4 and J usage is TRBJ2-2; D is possibly TRBD2 (6 bases). The CDR3 has 14 amino acids. V lost 11 bases and J 1 base, leaving 14 bases between the germline ends. The CDR3 bases are TGTGCCGGCGGGGCAACAGGGAACACCGGGGAGCTGTTTTTT. Translated: CAGGATGNTGELFF.

This clonotype was seen a few times. The rearrangement uses TRBV7-4 and TRBJ1-2, with D maybe TRBD1 (6 bases). Germline CDR1 SGHVT, CDR2 SQSDAQ. This CDR3 is built from 16 residues. V lost 5 bases, J lost 7 bases, and 23 bases lay in between. The CDR3 DNA is TGTGCCAGCAGCGGAGGCGGGGGCCGCGGTGGTTTTGGCTACACCTTC. Its protein is CASSGGGGRGGFGYTF.

V and J are TRBV18 and TRBJ2-7; 7 bases line up with TRBD1. CDR1 is KGHSH, CDR2 LQKENI, per germline. This CDR3 contains 15 residues. The V segment lost 7 bases and the J segment 2 bases; nucleotides outside the gene matches: 11. Here the CDR3 DNA reads TGTGCCAGCTTTCAGGACAGGACAAACCCCTACGAGCAGTACTTC. Protein product: CASFQDRTNPYEQYF.

V and J are TRBV28 and TRBJ1-4; D may be TRBD1 (6 bases). Trimming shortened V by 2 bases and J by 3 bases, and 13 bases separated the two germline ends. The CDR3 loop spans 16 amino acids. In germline, CDR1 is MDHEN, CDR2 SYDVKM. The DNA for the CDR3 is TGTGCCAGCAGTTTAGGGAAAGGGGGTGCTAATGAAAAACTGTTTTTT. As protein: CASSLGKGGANEKLFF. Full variable domain (remainder filled in from reference TRBV28 and TRBJ1-4): DVKVTQSSRYLVKRTGEKVFLECVQDMDHENMFWYRQDPGLGLRLIYFSYDVKMKEKGDIPEGYSVSREKKERFSLILESASTNQTSMYLCASSLGKGGANEKLFFGSGTQLSVL.

V gene TRBV7-8 combines with J gene TRBJ1-2; tentative D call: TRBD1 (5 bases). Germline V gives CDR1 SGHVS, CDR2 FQNEAQ. The CDR3 loop spans 12 amino acids. V shed 8 bases and J shed 10 bases, with 17 bases lying between them. The CDR3 region is CASLGHNMDYTF. In nucleotides, the CDR3 is TGTGCCAGCCTTGGACACAATATGGACTACACCTTC.

V usage is TRBV6-2 or TRBV6-3 and J usage is TRBJ1-5; 9 bases map to TRBD1. With V trimmed by 4 bases and J by 4 bases, 5 bases remained unmatched. The germline CDR1 and CDR2 sequences are MNHEY and SVGEGT. The CDR3 sequence is 15 residues long. This CDR3 is CASSSWTGENQPQHF. The CDR3 DNA sequence: TGTGCCAGCAGTTCCTGGACAGGGGAGAATCAGCCCCAGCATTTT.

This clonotype was seen more than once but under ten times. The chain couples TRBV9 to TRBJ2-2, with 7 nucleotides matching TRBD2. Germline assignment: CDR1 SGDLS and CDR2 YYNGEE. V gave up 5 bases and J gave up 6 bases; unmatched junction bases: 4. The CDR3 contains 13 residues. The CDR3 coding sequence is TGTGCCAGCAGTGTTGGGGGGGCCGGGGAGCTGTTTTTT. It translates to CASSVGGAGELFF.

The chain employs TRBV7-9 and TRBJ1-1, with TRBD1 matching 10 bases. CDR3 length: 15 residues. In germline, CDR1 is SEHNR, CDR2 FQNEAQ (reference sequence). Germline trimming cut 5 bases from V and 7 bases from J; bases unmatched to any gene: 10. CDR3 sequence reads: CASSTGQGSRIEAFF. The CDR3 DNA reads as TGTGCCAGCAGCACGGGACAGGGGTCCCGAATTGAAGCTTTCTTT.

J is TRBJ2-1 and V is TRBV4-1; 7 bases line up with TRBD1. J lost 8 bases, V lost 1 base, and 5 bases had no gene match. The CDR3 totals 14 residues. The germline V gene encodes CDR1 MGHRA and CDR2 YSYEKL. CDR3 DNA: TGCGCCAGCAGCCAAGGGTACACAGGGGATGAGCAGTTCTTC. Protein sequence: CASSQGYTGDEQFF.

This clonotype was counted at least ten times. This chain links TRBV7-6 with TRBJ1-1, with a weak D call TRBD1 (6 bases). The germline V and J ends were trimmed by 4 bases and 5 bases, with 14 bases remaining between them. From germline, CDR1 is SGHVS and CDR2 FNYEAQ. The length of the CDR3 is 14 residues. The CDR3 reads CASSSGTSGTEAFF. The CDR3 DNA follows: TGTGCCAGCAGCTCAGGGACATCCGGAACTGAAGCTTTCTTT.

The table lists this clonotype with many counts. The rearrangement links TRBV7-6 to TRBJ2-3, with D tentatively TRBD1 (6 bases). The germline V and J ends were trimmed by 1 base and 4 bases, with 9 bases remaining between them. The CDR3 loop spans 14 amino acids. Germline CDR1 SGHVS, CDR2 FNYEAQ. The CDR3 DNA reads TGTGCCAGCAGCTTAGATGGGGGCTCAGATACGCAGTATTTT. The encoded protein is CASSLDGGSDTQYF.

This chain connects TRBV7-4 to TRBJ2-1, with 12 bases matching TRBD2. Per germline, CDR1 SGHVT and CDR2 SQSDAQ. The CDR3 loop spans 14 amino acids. Trimming cost V 3 bases and J 10 bases; bases outside gene matches: 4. The CDR3 DNA is TGTGCCAGCAGCTTTTGGACTAGCGGGGAAGAGCAGTTCTTC. Translated: CASSFWTSGEEQFF. The whole variable domain, remainder taken from reference TRBV7-4 and TRBJ2-1, is GAGVSQSPRYKVAKRGRDVALRCDSISGHVTLYWYRQTLGQGSEVLTYSQSDAQRDKSGRPSGRFSAERPERSVSTLKIQRTEQGDSAVYLCASSFWTSGEEQFFGPGTRLTVL.

The J gene is TRBJ1-5, the V gene TRBV12-3 or TRBV12-4; D not resolved. This CDR3 has 14 residues. V lost 3 bases to trimming and J lost 9 bases, with 15 bases between them. The CDR3 coding sequence is TGTGCCAGCAGTTTTAGCAGGAGTCGAATGCCCCAGCATTTT. This gives the protein CASSFSRSRMPQHF.

This chain joins TRBV28 and TRBJ2-7; 8 bases fit TRBD1. There are 14 residues in the CDR3. V was clipped by 3 bases and J by 5 bases; unmatched bases: 6. The V gene's germline CDR1 is MDHEN and CDR2 SYDVKM. The CDR3 DNA is TGTGCCAGCAGTTTGGGCAGGGGGCGGGACGAGCAGTACGTC. Translation: CASSLGRGRDEQYV.

The V and J genes are TRBV14 and TRBJ1-1; D unclear. The germline V gene has CDR1 SGHDN and CDR2 FVKESK. The CDR3 runs 14 residues. V dropped 0 bases and J dropped 11 bases, with 16 bases sitting between them. Here the CDR3 DNA reads TGTGCCAGCAGCCAAGATTCCAGGTCGCTATCGGCTTTCTTT. Its translation is CASSQDSRSLSAFF.

The chain carries TRBV14 and TRBJ2-1, with 9 bases aligning to TRBD1. J was trimmed by 5 bases and V by 1 base; bases with no gene match: 12. The CDR3 runs 18 residues. Germline CDR1 is SGHDN and CDR2 is FVKESK. CDR3: CASSQGAPDRGRDNEQFF. CDR3 coding DNA: TGTGCCAGCAGCCAAGGGGCCCCCGACAGGGGGAGGGACAATGAGCAGTTCTTC.

The chain has TRBV27 and TRBJ1-1, with unresolved D. Per the germline V gene, CDR1 is MNHEY and CDR2 is SMNVEV (reference sequence). The CDR3 is 16 residues long. V lost 8 bases and J 3 bases, leaving 22 bases between the germline ends. The CDR3 region is CASLPSSGRADTEAFF. The DNA of the CDR3 is TGTGCCAGCCTTCCTTCCAGCGGGCGCGCGGACACTGAAGCTTTCTTT.

This sequence joins TRBV7-6 and TRBJ2-2, with a tentative D call TRBD2 (7 bases). Per the germline V gene, CDR1 is SGHVS and CDR2 is FNYEAQ. CDR3 length equals 18 residues. Trimming removed 0 bases at V and 4 bases at J, with 18 bases between. The CDR3 is CASSLAPGGQEITGELFF. CDR3 DNA: TGTGCCAGCAGCTTAGCGCCGGGGGGCCAGGAGATCACCGGGGAGCTGTTTTTT.

This clonotype has a handful of counts. V is TRBV12-5 and J is TRBJ1-5, with D unresolved. Germline CDR1 is LGHNT and CDR2 is FRNRAP. The CDR3 length is 13 residues. Trimming pared 4 bases from V and 2 bases from J, leaving 6 bases between. CDR3 sequence: CASGSAGNQPQHF. CDR3 sequence (DNA): TGTGCTAGTGGTTCTGCAGGCAATCAGCCCCAGCATTTT. Using reference TRBV12-5 and TRBJ1-5 for the parts outside the CDR3, the full variable domain is DARVTQTPRHKVTEMGQEVTMRCQPILGHNTVFWYRQTMMQGLELLAYFRNRAPLDDSGMPKDRFSAEMPDATLATLKIQPSEPRDSAVYFCASGSAGNQPQHFGDGTRLSIL.

The gene calls are TRBV6-6 and TRBJ2-3; D is undetermined. Germline V lookup: CDR1 MNHNY, CDR2 SVGAGI (reference sequence). This CDR3 is built from 12 residues. The V end was cut by 5 bases, the J end by 4 bases, with 7 bases between. This CDR3 is CASSDTSDTQYF. The CDR3 DNA reads TGTGCCAGCAGTGACACTTCAGATACGCAGTATTTT.

This rearrangement joins TRBV5-1 to TRBJ2-1, with 7 bases matching TRBD1. The CDR3 length is 15 residues. The V and J ends lost 4 bases and 8 bases, in that order; junction bases with no gene match: 12. Germline V gene lookup returns CDR1 SGHRS and CDR2 YFSETQ. For the CDR3, the DNA is TGCGCCAGCAGCCCCCACCGACAGGGAAGGGATGAGCAGTTCTTC. Its translation is CASSPHRQGRDEQFF.

This clonotype was detected only once. The chain joins TRBV6-8 to TRBJ1-5; D is unclear. The germline CDR1 and CDR2 sequences are MNHGY and SAAAGT. V dropped 10 bases and J dropped 4 bases, with 17 bases sitting between them. This CDR3 comprises 14 residues. The DNA of the CDR3 is TGTGCCACCGGCGATTGGACTGAGAATCAGCCCCAGCATTTT. Protein product: CATGDWTENQPQHF.

The chain uses TRBV5-4 and TRBJ2-1; TRBD1 or TRBD2 may be the D gene (6 bases each). The V and J ends lost 6 bases and 8 bases respectively, with 21 bases between them. CDR1 and CDR2 from the germline V gene are SGHNT and YYREEE (reference sequence). The CDR3 runs 15 residues. The CDR3 sequence: CASTQLGGLVDEQFF. The CDR3 coding sequence is TGTGCCAGCACCCAACTGGGGGGCCTGGTCGATGAGCAGTTCTTC.

This clonotype was detected a few times. Germline and junction disagree at one end, which may indicate a read error. The chain recombines TRBV7-7 with TRBJ2-1; D may be TRBD2 (6 bases). This CDR3 contains 17 residues. Looked up from germline, CDR1 is SSHAT and CDR2 is FNYEAQ (reference sequence). CDR3 in amino acids: CASSLGVGQKRRDEQFF. In nucleotides, the CDR3 is TGTGCTAGCAGCTTAGGGGTAGGGCAGAAAAGGAGGGATGAGCAGTTCTTC.

This clonotype was observed a handful of times. The CDR3 nucleotides are TGTGCCAGCAGCTTAGACCCCAGCGCTGTGAAAGGACAGGGGGCATCCTTCCCTGAAGCTTTCTTT. Its translation is CASSLDPSAVKGQGASFPEAFF. The genes are TRBV11-3 and TRBJ1-1, with TRBD1 matching 11 bases. Germline CDR1 is SGHNT and CDR2 is YENEEA. V was clipped by 0 bases and J by 6 bases; unmatched bases: 24. The CDR3 runs 22 residues. Full variable domain (rest looked up from reference TRBV11-3 and TRBJ1-1): EAGVVQSPRYKIIEKKQPVAFWCNPISGHNTLYWYLQNLGQGPELLIRYENEEAVDDSQLPKDRFSAERLKGVDSTLKIQPAELGDSAVYLCASSLDPSAVKGQGASFPEAFFGQGTRLTVV.

The sample holds a few counts of this clonotype. This chain connects TRBV10-3 to TRBJ1-2; D gene ambiguous. CDR3 length: 14 residues. CDR1 is ENHRY and CDR2 is SYGVKD in the germline V gene. V lost 2 bases, J lost 0 bases, and 7 bases lay in between. CDR3 sequence: CAISEAGANYGYTF. CDR3 coding DNA: TGTGCCATCAGTGAGGCTGGAGCTAACTATGGCTACACCTTC.

The chain uses TRBV7-9 and TRBJ2-7; D assignment may be TRBD1 or TRBD2 (6 bases each). CDR1 SEHNR and CDR2 FQNEAQ come from the germline V gene (reference sequence). V was shortened by 3 bases and J by 3 bases, with 15 bases between the two germline ends. CDR3 size: 15 residues. CDR3 protein: CASSLEGGGIYEQYV. Here the CDR3 DNA reads TGTGCCAGCAGCTTGGAAGGGGGAGGAATCTACGAGCAGTACGTC.

This clonotype showed up many times. This chain connects TRBV7-8 to TRBJ2-3; 8 nucleotides match TRBD2. Germline V gene data show CDR1 as SGHVS and CDR2 as FQNEAQ. The J segment lost 0 bases and the V segment lost 1 base, leaving 9 bases of the junction unmatched. The CDR3 consists of 18 residues. The CDR3 spells CASSLVLAGSLSTDTQYF. CDR3 in DNA: TGTGCCAGCAGCTTAGTATTAGCGGGGAGCCTCAGCACAGATACGCAGTATTTT.